The T cell receptor (beta chain) described here comes from a study of T cells in Graves' hyperthyroidism and ophthalmopathy. General study points: A 13 V-J signature model discriminated ophthalmopathy versus stable hyperthyroidism. Among thyroid clonotypes expanded above 0.001, most also appeared in blood.

In patients aged 18 to 65, hyperthyroidism was newly diagnosed, with duration under 2 months. The study left out patients who had uncontrolled infection, other autoimmune disease, pregnancy or lactation. Amplification yielded TCR beta CDR3 regions, with RNA transcripts as the source. A first-round RT-PCR of the TCR CDR3 used the HTBI primer set. Using its own MiXCR run on the multiplex PCR reads, TCRdb lists one record per CDR3 protein. The sample consists of roughly 700,000 distinct CDR3 sequences, roughly a third of them appearing once. To note about this clonotype: The antigen is unknown. A much larger clone is a single base away; this may be a read error.

This CDR3 is 14 amino acids long. Germline V gives CDR1 MNHNY, CDR2 SVGAGI (reference sequence). The V end was cut by 6 bases, the J end by 4 bases, with 13 bases between. The sequencing input was blood. The receptor's source is a middle-aged woman with Graves' hyperthyroidism. The gene calls are TRBV6-6 and TRBJ1-3, with a weak D call TRBD1 (6 bases). Here the CDR3 reads CASSNRDNGNTIYF. CDR3 nucleotide sequence: TGTGCCAGCAGCAACCGGGACAACGGAAACACCATATATTTT.